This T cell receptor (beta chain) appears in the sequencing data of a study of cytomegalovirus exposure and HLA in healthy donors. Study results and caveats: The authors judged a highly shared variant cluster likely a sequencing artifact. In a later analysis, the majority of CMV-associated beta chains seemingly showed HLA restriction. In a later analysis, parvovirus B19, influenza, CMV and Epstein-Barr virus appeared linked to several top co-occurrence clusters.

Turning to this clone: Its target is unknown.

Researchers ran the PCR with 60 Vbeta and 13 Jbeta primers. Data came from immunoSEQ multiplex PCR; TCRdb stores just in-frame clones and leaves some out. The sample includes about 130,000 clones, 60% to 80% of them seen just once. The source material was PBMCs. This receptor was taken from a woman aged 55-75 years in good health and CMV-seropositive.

DNA for the CDR3: TGTGCCACCCTGACAGTGTATAGTGCTTTCTTT. The encoded protein is CATLTVYSAFF. The chain has TRBV19 and TRBJ1-1; the D gene is possibly TRBD1 (5 bases). V lost 10 bases to trimming and J lost 11 bases, with 17 bases between them. Germline V CDR1 and CDR2: LNHDA, SQIVND (reference sequence). The CDR3 spans 11 residues.